This is a list of T cell receptor beta chains from one sample in a study of shared clonotypes between healthy human individuals. Clones were sequenced by immunoSEQ multiplex PCR, and TCRdb holds only the in-frame ones, with some missing. Of approximately 2.4 million clones listed, 90% to 96% are singletons. The sample comprised naive CD4+ T cells sorted from blood. These receptors originate from a man in his late teens or twenties in good health. The CDR3 runs from the conserved cysteine through the conserved F or W. A D gene is named only where the DNA matches it firmly. Only some rows state a clone size, as once, few, many or a class for expanded clones.

j_call d_call clone_size v_call cdr3_aa cdr3_nt
TRBJ1-4 TRBD1 NA TRBV28 CASSTGQVRNEKLFF TGTGCCAGCAGCACGGGACAGGTTCGAAATGAAAAACTGTTTTTT
TRBJ1-1 NA NA TRBV5-4 CASSLGGLGTEAFF TGTGCCAGCAGCTTGGGAGGTCTGGGCACTGAAGCTTTCTTT
TRBJ2-5 NA NA TRBV29-1 CSVEGLQETQYF TGCAGCGTTGAAGGATTACAAGAGACCCAGTACTTC
TRBJ2-7 NA NA TRBV5-1 CASSYGSVRTMSSYEQYF TGCGCCAGCAGCTATGGATCGGTCAGGACTATGTCTTCCTACGAGCAGTACTTC
TRBJ1-3 TRBD1 NA TRBV9 CASSPGTGGSRGNTIYF TGTGCCAGCAGCCCGGGGACAGGGGGGTCGAGAGGAAACACCATATATTTT
TRBJ1-1 TRBD1 NA TRBV19 CASSAIGQGASYTEAFF TGTGCCAGTAGTGCGATCGGACAGGGGGCGAGTTACACTGAAGCTTTCTTT
TRBJ2-2 TRBD2 NA TRBV6-1 CASSVVRLAGSANTGELFF TGTGCCAGCAGTGTGGTGCGACTAGCGGGGTCCGCGAACACCGGGGAGCTGTTTTTT
TRBJ2-7 TRBD2 NA TRBV6-5 CASSSGGGLPYEQYF TGTGCCAGCAGTTCCGGGGGGGGCCTCCCCTACGAGCAGTACTTC
TRBJ1-4 NA NA TRBV9 CASSQGQESEKLFF TGTGCCAGCAGTCAGGGTCAGGAAAGTGAAAAACTGTTTTTT
TRBJ2-1 NA NA TRBV7-2 CASSSLLSYNEQFF TGTGCCAGCAGCTCCCTACTCTCCTACAATGAGCAGTTCTTC
TRBJ1-2 NA NA TRBV15 CATSTGGAPNYGYTF TGTGCCACCAGCACGGGGGGGGCGCCGAACTATGGCTACACCTTC
TRBJ2-1 NA NA TRBV6-1 CASNSGGLGHDEQFF TGTGCCAGCAACTCCGGGGGGCTAGGTCACGATGAGCAGTTCTTC
TRBJ2-1 NA NA TRBV30 CAWKGLAYNEQFF TGTGCCTGGAAGGGCCTAGCGTACAATGAGCAGTTCTTC
TRBJ2-7 TRBD1 NA TRBV28 CASSLPGQGRHEQYF TGTGCCAGCAGTTTACCAGGACAGGGGAGGCACGAGCAGTACTTC
TRBJ2-2 TRBD2 NA TRBV10-2 CASSESGGRTGELFF TGCGCCAGCAGTGAGTCGGGAGGGCGCACCGGGGAGCTGTTTTTT
TRBJ2-5 NA NA TRBV15 CATSRVAGGASKRDF NA
TRBJ1-2 TRBD1 NA TRBV5-1 CASSPGQGGYGYTF TGCGCCAGCAGCCCTGGACAGGGTGGCTATGGCTACACCTTC
TRBJ2-1 TRBD2 NA TRBV18 CASSRGLAGVIPTYNEQFF TGTGCCAGCTCACGAGGACTAGCGGGAGTCATCCCAACCTACAATGAGCAGTTCTTC
TRBJ2-2 NA NA TRBV9 CASSVGTRTNTGELFF TGTGCCAGCAGCGTAGGGACACGAACGAACACCGGGGAGCTGTTTTTT
TRBJ2-2 TRBD2 NA TRBV7-9 CASDRGSVRAGELFF TGTGCCAGCGACCGCGGGAGCGTCCGGGCCGGGGAGCTGTTTTTT
TRBJ2-7 TRBD2 NA TRBV9 CASSPTRSGGHSHEQYF TGTGCCAGCAGCCCAACCCGGTCGGGAGGCCACTCCCACGAGCAGTACTTC
TRBJ1-1 NA NA TRBV5-1 CASTPGAQNTEAFF TGCGCCAGCACCCCGGGGGCACAGAACACTGAAGCTTTCTTT
TRBJ1-6 NA NA TRBV6-1 CATSERGYNSPLHF TGTGCCACTTCCGAGAGAGGCTATAATTCACCCCTCCACTTT
TRBJ2-7 TRBD1 NA TRBV6-1 CASSDGFWDRDYEQYF TGTGCCAGCAGTGATGGATTCTGGGACAGGGATTACGAGCAGTACTTC
TRBJ2-7 TRBD1 NA TRBV6-1 CASRTGQGETYEQYF TGTGCCAGCAGGACGGGACAGGGCGAAACCTACGAGCAGTACTTC
TRBJ2-2 NA NA TRBV6-5 CASSYLEVGTGELFF TGTGCCAGCAGTTACCTTGAGGTGGGGACCGGGGAGCTGTTTTTT
TRBJ2-1 NA once TRBV23-1 CASSQSPQGRPFF TGCGCCAGCAGTCAATCCCCCCAGGGACGTCCGTTCTTC
TRBJ2-3 TRBD2 NA TRBV7-9 CASTPPPSGGAADTQYF TGTGCCAGCACCCCACCTCCGAGCGGGGGGGCCGCAGATACGCAGTATTTT
TRBJ2-7 NA NA TRBV21-1 CASSKEYF TGTGCCAGCAGCAAGGAGTACTTC
TRBJ1-1 NA NA TRBV4-3 CASSHLQERVAEAFF TGCGCCAGCAGCCACCTACAGGAAAGGGTAGCTGAAGCTTTCTTT
TRBJ2-7 NA NA TRBV2 CASIRFSGYEQYF TGTGCCAGCATAAGATTTTCGGGGTACGAGCAGTACTTC